The 13 T cell receptor beta chains below all came from one sample that was sequenced in a study of blood T cell repertoires in COVID-19. The data were produced by immunoSEQ multiplex PCR, yet TCRdb's version contains in-frame clones alone and is incomplete. The sample lists about 200,000 clones; around 80% were seen once. The sample was peripheral blood. Receptors originate from a human donor in a cohort sampled during active COVID-19.

This clone was counted a few times. The chain couples TRBV28 to TRBJ1-1; D is possibly TRBD1 (6 bases). Trimming stripped 5 bases from V and 0 bases from J, with 13 bases between. Germline V gene lookup returns CDR1 MDHEN and CDR2 SYDVKM. This CDR3 is built from 15 residues. The DNA for the CDR3 is TGTGCCAGCAGTGGGGGGGCTAAAATGAACACTGAAGCTTTCTTT. Translation: CASSGGAKMNTEAFF.

The V and J genes are TRBV4-3 and TRBJ2-1; tentatively, D is TRBD2 (5 bases). Germline V CDR1 and CDR2: LGHNA, YSLEER. Trimming shortened V by 0 bases and J by 0 bases, and 6 bases separated the two germline ends. CDR3 size: 15 residues. This CDR3 reads CASSQESGSYNEQFF. CDR3 bases: TGCGCCAGCAGCCAAGAGAGCGGCTCCTACAATGAGCAGTTCTTC.

This rearrangement joins TRBV10-3 to TRBJ1-1, with 9 positions matching TRBD1. The germline V gene has CDR1 ENHRY and CDR2 SYGVKD. With 4 bases clipped from V and 2 bases from J, the junction kept 5 bases outside the gene matches. The CDR3 runs 15 residues. The DNA for the CDR3 is TGTGCCATCAGTGCCTCGGGACAGGGTAACACTGAAGCTTTCTTT. This codes for CAISASGQGNTEAFF.

This clone was recorded only once. The rearrangement links TRBV28 to TRBJ1-2; TRBD1 matches 7 bases. Germline CDR1 and CDR2: MDHEN and SYDVKM. The CDR3 length is 14 residues. V lost 6 bases and J lost 8; bases outside the gene matches: 12. The CDR3 coding sequence is TGTGCCAGCAGACGCCAGGGACAGCCCGACGGCTACACCTTC. As protein: CASRRQGQPDGYTF.

This clone was picked up a small number of times. V is TRBV3-1 (or the pseudogene TRBV3-2) and J is TRBJ1-5; 8 bases line up with TRBD1. CDR1 LGHDT and CDR2 YNNKEL come from the germline V gene (reference sequence). CDR3 length: 14 residues. Trimming took 6 bases from V and 2 from J; bases not matched to a gene: 3. The chain's CDR3 is CASSLDRGNQPQHF. As DNA, the CDR3 is TGTGCCAGCAGTTTGGACAGGGGCAATCAGCCCCAGCATTTT.

J is TRBJ2-1 and V is TRBV30; 9 bases line up with TRBD2. With 3 bases clipped from V and 2 bases from J, the junction kept 5 bases outside the gene matches. This CDR3 spans 15 amino acids. Germline values: CDR1 GTSNPN, CDR2 SVGIG (reference sequence). The CDR3 spells CAWRQGLAAYNEQFF. The CDR3 nucleotides read TGTGCCTGGAGGCAGGGACTAGCTGCCTACAATGAGCAGTTCTTC.

The sample holds a few counts of this clone. V usage is TRBV7-9 and J usage is TRBJ1-5; tentatively, D is TRBD1 (5 bases). Trimming cost V 1 base and J 5 bases, with 15 bases left between them. Germline CDR1 reads SEHNR; CDR2 reads FQNEAQ (reference sequence). The CDR3 loop spans 16 amino acids. In DNA form, the CDR3 reads TGTGCCAGCAGCTTAGGGACGGGGGATCCTGATCAGCCCCAGCATTTT. Translated, it gives CASSLGTGDPDQPQHF.

J is TRBJ1-5 and V is TRBV6-2 or TRBV6-3; D unclear. Germline assignment: CDR1 MNHEY and CDR2 SVGEGT. The V and J ends lost 2 bases and 4 bases respectively, with 9 bases between them. This CDR3 has 14 amino acids. This CDR3 is CASSYGQLNQPQHF. The CDR3 DNA sequence: TGTGCCAGCAGTTACGGGCAGCTAAATCAGCCCCAGCATTTT.

The V call is TRBV4-3, the J call TRBJ2-7, with a possible D match to TRBD2 (6 bases). Looked up from germline, CDR1 is LGHNA and CDR2 is YSLEER. This CDR3 contains 16 residues. Trimming removed 0 bases at V and 5 bases at J, with 17 bases between. DNA for the CDR3: TGCGCCAGCAGCCAAGATGGAACTAGCCGAACGGACGAGCAGTACTTC. It specifies CASSQDGTSRTDEQYF.

V is TRBV30 and J is TRBJ1-1; 7 positions agree with TRBD1. The CDR3 sequence is 15 residues long. V lost 3 bases and J lost 1; bases outside the gene matches: 8. The germline V gene has CDR1 GTSNPN and CDR2 SVGIG (reference sequence). Here the CDR3 reads CAWREKGAGNTEAFF. The CDR3 nucleotides are TGTGCCTGGAGGGAGAAGGGGGCCGGGAACACTGAAGCTTTCTTT.

The chain employs TRBV9 and TRBJ2-6; D perhaps matches TRBD2 (5 bases). The V end was cut by 10 bases, the J end by 2 bases, with 13 bases between. The CDR3 is 14 residues long. Germline CDR1 reads SGDLS; CDR2 reads YYNGEE. The CDR3 loop reads CASKPGTGANVLTF. The DNA for the CDR3 is TGTGCCTCAAAGCCGGGGACTGGGGCCAACGTCCTGACTTTC.

Here the CDR3 DNA reads TGTGCCATCAAAACGACTAGCGGGGGTCCTAGGGAGCAGTACTTC. Residues: CAIKTTSGGPREQYF. V and J are TRBV10-3 and TRBJ2-7, with 12 bases lining up with TRBD2. V lost 7 bases and J lost 7; bases outside the gene matches: 11. CDR3 length: 15 residues. CDR1 and CDR2 from the germline V gene are ENHRY and SYGVKD.

J is TRBJ1-1 and V is TRBV28; no clear D gene. Germline V lookup: CDR1 MDHEN, CDR2 SYDVKM. This CDR3 is built from 13 residues. The ends were cut back, 5 bases at V and 1 base at J, with 8 bases in the middle. The CDR3 coding sequence is TGTGCCAGCAGTCTTCGACAGAACACTGAAGCTTTCTTT. The encoded protein is CASSLRQNTEAFF.